This T cell receptor (beta chain) comes out of a study of shared clonotypes between healthy human individuals. Points from the study as a whole: When compared with the clonotypes that were shared by all four sorted-subset donors, the non-shared clonotypes turned out to have lower generation probabilities.

About this clone: Its antigen is unknown. The sample has other DNA sequences that encode this CDR3 too.

The table came from immunoSEQ multiplex PCR; TCRdb's copy has only in-frame clones and leaves some out. Among about 1.5 million clones listed, around 97% were seen once. The TCR comes from a man aged 30 to 45 in good health. Source material: naive CD4+ T cells sorted from blood. This sample's subset: CD45RA+ positively selected.

The CDR3 loop reads CASSPGLMNTEAFF. In DNA, the CDR3 is TGTGCCAGCTCCCCAGGGCTCATGAACACTGAAGCTTTCTTT. The V call is TRBV18, the J call TRBJ1-1; D possibly corresponds to TRBD1 (5 bases). This CDR3 region has 14 residues. Germline V CDR1 and CDR2: KGHSH, LQKENI. The V end lost 6 bases, the J end lost 0 bases, and 11 bases lay between the germline ends.